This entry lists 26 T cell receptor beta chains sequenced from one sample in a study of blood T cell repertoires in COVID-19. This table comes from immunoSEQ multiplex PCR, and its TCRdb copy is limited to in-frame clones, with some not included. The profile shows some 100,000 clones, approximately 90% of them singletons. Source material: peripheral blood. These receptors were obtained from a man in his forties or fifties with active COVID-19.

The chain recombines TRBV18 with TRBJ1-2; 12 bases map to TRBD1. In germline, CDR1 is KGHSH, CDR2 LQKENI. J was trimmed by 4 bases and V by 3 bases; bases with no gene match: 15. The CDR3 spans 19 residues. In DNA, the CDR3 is TGTGCCAGCTCACCCTTTCCGGGACAGGGGGCCGACACCCCCTATGGCTACACCTTC. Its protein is CASSPFPGQGADTPYGYTF.

CDR3 amino acids: CASSLAVTGDYQETQYF. CDR3 nucleotides: TGCGCCAGCAGCTTGGCGGTGACAGGGGATTACCAAGAGACCCAGTACTTC. V gene TRBV5-1 combines with J gene TRBJ2-5; TRBD1 matches at 8 bases. Germline CDR1 and CDR2: SGHRS and YFSETQ. The CDR3 is made up of 17 amino acids. J lost 0 bases, V lost 0 bases, and 7 bases had no gene match.

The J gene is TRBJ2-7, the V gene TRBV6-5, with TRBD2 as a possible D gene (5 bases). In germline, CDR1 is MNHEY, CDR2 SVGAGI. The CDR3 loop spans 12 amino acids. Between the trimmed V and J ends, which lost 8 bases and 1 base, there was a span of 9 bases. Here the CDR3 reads CASGSTSYEQYV. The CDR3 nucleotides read TGTGCCAGCGGGAGTACTTCCTACGAGCAGTACGTC.

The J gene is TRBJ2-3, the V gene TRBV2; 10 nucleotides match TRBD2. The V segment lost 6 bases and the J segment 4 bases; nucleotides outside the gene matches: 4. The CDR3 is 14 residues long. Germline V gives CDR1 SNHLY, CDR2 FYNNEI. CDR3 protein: CASRKRGGPDTQYF. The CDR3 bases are TGTGCCAGCAGAAAGCGGGGGGGCCCAGATACGCAGTATTTT.

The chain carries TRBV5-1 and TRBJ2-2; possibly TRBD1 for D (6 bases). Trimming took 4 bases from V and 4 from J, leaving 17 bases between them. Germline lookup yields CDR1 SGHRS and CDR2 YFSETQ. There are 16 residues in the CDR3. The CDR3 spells CASSEARLQGTGELFF. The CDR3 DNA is TGCGCCAGCAGCGAAGCAAGACTACAGGGCACCGGGGAGCTGTTTTTT. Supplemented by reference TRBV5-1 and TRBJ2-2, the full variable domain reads KAGVTQTPRYLIKTRGQQVTLSCSPISGHRSVSWYQQTPGQGLQFLFEYFSETQRNKGNFPGRFSGRQFSNSRSEMNVSTLELGDSALYLCASSEARLQGTGELFFGEGSRLTVL.

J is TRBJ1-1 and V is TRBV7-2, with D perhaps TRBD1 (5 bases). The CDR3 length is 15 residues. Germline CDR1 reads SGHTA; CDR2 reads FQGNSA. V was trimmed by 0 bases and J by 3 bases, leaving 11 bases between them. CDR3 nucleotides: TGTGCCAGCAGCTTAGCGATAGGGGCGCACACTGAAGCTTTCTTT. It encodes CASSLAIGAHTEAFF.

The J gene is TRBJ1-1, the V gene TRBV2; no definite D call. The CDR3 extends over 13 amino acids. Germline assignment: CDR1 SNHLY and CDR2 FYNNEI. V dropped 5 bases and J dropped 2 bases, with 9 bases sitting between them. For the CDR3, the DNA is TGTGCCAGCAGTACGGTTCTTAACACTGAAGCTTTCTTT. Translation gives CASSTVLNTEAFF.

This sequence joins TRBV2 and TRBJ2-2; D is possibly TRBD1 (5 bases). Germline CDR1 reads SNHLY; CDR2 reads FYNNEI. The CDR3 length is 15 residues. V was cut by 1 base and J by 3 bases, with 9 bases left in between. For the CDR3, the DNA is TGTGCCAGCAGTGAAGGCAGGGTCGACACCGGGGAGCTGTTTTTT. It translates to CASSEGRVDTGELFF.

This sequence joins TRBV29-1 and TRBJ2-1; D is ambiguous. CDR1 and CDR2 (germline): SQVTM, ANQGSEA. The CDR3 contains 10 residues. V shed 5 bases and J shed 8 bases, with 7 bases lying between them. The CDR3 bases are TGCAGCGTTAAAATCGATGAGCAGTTCTTC. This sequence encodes CSVKIDEQFF.

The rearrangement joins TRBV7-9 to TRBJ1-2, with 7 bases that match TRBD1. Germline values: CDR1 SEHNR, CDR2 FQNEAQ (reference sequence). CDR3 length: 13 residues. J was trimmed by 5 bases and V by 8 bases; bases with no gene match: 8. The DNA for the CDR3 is TGTGCCAGCTCTCAACAGGGGTGGTATGGCTACACCTTC. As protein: CASSQQGWYGYTF.

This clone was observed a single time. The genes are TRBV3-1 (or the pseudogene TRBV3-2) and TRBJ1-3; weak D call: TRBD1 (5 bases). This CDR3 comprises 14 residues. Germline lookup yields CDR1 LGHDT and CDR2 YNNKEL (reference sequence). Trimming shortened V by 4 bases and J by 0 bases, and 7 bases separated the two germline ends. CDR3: CASSPGISGNTIYF. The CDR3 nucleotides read TGTGCCAGCAGCCCAGGGATCTCTGGAAACACCATATATTTT.

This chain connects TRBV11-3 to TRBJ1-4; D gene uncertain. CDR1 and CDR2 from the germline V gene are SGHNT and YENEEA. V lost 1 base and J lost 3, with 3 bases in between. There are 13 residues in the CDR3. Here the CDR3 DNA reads TGTGCCAGCAGCTTAGCCTCTAATGAAAAACTGTTTTTT. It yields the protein CASSLASNEKLFF.

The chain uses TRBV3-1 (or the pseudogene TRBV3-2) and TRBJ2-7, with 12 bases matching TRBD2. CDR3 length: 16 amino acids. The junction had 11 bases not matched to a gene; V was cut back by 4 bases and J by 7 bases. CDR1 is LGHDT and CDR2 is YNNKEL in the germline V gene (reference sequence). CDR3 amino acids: CASSPSLAGGTREQYF. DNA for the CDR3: TGTGCCAGCAGCCCATCCCTAGCGGGGGGGACGAGGGAGCAGTACTTC.

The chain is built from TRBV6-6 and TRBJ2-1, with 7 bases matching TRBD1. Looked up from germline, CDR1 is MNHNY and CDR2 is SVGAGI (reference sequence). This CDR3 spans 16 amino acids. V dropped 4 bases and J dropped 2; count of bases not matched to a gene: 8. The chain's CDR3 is CASSSGQDHTYNEQFF. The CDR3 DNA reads TGTGCCAGCAGTTCCGGACAGGACCACACCTACAATGAGCAGTTCTTC.

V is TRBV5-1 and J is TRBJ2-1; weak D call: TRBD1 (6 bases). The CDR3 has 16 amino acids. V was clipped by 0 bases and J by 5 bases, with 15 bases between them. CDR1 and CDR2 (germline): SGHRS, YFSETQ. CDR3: CASSLVWDTLNNEQFF. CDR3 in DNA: TGCGCCAGCAGCTTGGTTTGGGACACCCTTAACAATGAGCAGTTCTTC.

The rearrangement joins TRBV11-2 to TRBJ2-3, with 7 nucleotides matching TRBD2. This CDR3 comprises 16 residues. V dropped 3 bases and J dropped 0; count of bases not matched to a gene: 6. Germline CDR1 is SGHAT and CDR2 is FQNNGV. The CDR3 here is CASSFSSGTSTDTQYF. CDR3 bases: TGTGCCAGCAGCTTCTCTAGCGGTACTAGCACAGATACGCAGTATTTT. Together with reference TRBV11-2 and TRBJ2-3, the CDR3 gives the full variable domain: EAGVAQSPRYKIIEKRQSVAFWCNPISGHATLYWYQQILGQGPKLLIQFQNNGVVDDSQLPKDRFSAERLKGVDSTLKIQPAKLEDSAVYLCASSFSSGTSTDTQYFGPGTRLTVL.

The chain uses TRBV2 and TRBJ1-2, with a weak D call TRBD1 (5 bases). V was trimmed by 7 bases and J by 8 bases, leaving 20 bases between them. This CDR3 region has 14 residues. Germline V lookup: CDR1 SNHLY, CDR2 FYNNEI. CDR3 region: CASMKEQGLGGYTF. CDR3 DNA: TGTGCCAGCATGAAGGAGCAGGGATTAGGCGGCTACACCTTC.

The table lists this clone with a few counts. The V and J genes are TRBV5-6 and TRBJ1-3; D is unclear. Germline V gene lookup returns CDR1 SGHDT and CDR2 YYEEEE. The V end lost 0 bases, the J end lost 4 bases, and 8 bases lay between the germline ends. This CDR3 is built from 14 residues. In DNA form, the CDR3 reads TGTGCCAGCAGCTTGGTGCAGGCGGGAAACACCATATATTTT. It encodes CASSLVQAGNTIYF.

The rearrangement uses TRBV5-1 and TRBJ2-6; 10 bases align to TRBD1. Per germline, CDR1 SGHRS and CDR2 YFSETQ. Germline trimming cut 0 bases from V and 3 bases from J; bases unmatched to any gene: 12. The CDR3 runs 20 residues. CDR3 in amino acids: CASSLEAAGQGKIGANVLTF. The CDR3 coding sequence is TGCGCCAGCAGCTTGGAAGCGGCGGGACAGGGGAAAATTGGGGCCAACGTCCTGACTTTC.

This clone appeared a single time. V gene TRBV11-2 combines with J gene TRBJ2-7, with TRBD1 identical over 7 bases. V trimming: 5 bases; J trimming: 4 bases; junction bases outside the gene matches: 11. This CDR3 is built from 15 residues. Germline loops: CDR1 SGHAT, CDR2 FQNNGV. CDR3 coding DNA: TGTGCCAGCAGCGAGAGGACAGGCGTGGAGTACGAGCAGTACTTC. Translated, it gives CASSERTGVEYEQYF.

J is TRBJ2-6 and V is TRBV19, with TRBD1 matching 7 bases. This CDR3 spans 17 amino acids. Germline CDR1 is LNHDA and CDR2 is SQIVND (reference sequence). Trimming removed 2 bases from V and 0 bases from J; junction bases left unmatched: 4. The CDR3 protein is CASSIRGQSSGANVLTF. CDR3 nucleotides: TGTGCCAGTAGTATAAGGGGACAGAGCTCTGGGGCCAACGTCCTGACTTTC.

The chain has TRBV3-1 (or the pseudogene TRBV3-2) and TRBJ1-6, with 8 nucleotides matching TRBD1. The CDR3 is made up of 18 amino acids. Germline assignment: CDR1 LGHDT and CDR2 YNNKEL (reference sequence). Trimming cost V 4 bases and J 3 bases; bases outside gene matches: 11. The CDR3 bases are TGTGCCAGCAGCCTTACGGACAGGGTAAGCGACTATAATTCACCCCTCCACTTT. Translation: CASSLTDRVSDYNSPLHF.

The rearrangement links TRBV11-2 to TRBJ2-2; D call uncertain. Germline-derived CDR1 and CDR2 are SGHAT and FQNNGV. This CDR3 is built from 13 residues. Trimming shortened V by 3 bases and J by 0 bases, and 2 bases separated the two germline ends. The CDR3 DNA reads TGTGCCAGCAGCTTTACGAACACCGGGGAGCTGTTTTTT. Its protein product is CASSFTNTGELFF.

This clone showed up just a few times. CDR3: CASSGDSETYEQYV. CDR3 nucleotides: TGTGCCAGCAGCGGTGACAGCGAGACCTACGAGCAGTACGTC. The gene calls are TRBV13 and TRBJ2-7; perhaps TRBD1 as D (5 bases). Trimming cost V 5 bases and J 2 bases, with 13 bases left between them. Germline loops: CDR1 PRHDT, CDR2 FYEKMQ (reference sequence). This CDR3 region has 14 residues.

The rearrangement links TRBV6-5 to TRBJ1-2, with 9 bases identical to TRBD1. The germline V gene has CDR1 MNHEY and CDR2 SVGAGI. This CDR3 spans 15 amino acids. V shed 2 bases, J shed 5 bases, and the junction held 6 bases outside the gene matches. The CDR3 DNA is TGTGCCAGCAGTTACCTACAGGGGGCAGAGTATGGCTACACCTTC. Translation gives CASSYLQGAEYGYTF.

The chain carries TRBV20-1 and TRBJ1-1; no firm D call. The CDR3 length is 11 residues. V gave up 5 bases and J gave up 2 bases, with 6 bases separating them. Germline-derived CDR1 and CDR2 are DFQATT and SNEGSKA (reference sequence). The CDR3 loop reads CSAPSNTEAFF. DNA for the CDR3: TGCAGTGCTCCCTCCAACACTGAAGCTTTCTTT.